The rows below give T cell receptor beta chains drawn from one sample of a study of CD8 T cells in Susac syndrome. Via MiXCR, TCRdb re-called the immunoSEQ multiplex PCR reads, giving one row per CDR3 protein. This repertoire shows fewer than 200,000 distinct CDR3 sequences, 90% to 95% found once; its top ten account for roughly 0.11%. The sample taken for sequencing was CD4+ T cells from PBMCs. The receptors originated from a human donor with Susac syndrome. Each CDR3 is given without its conserved first and last residue.

J	V	CDR3
TRBJ2-3	TRBV4-2	ASSQDPSGGAGGDTQY
TRBJ2-1	TRBV14	ASSGFRGGPYNEQF
TRBJ2-3	TRBV20-1	SANRDPSTDTQY
TRBJ2-7	TRBV4-3	ASSQGQGASHEQY
TRBJ2-4	TRBV1	TSSQDLAETANIQY
TRBJ2-3	TRBV29-1	SIQAGGTDTQY
TRBJ1-6	TRBV2	ASSGVGLGNSPLH
TRBJ2-7	TRBV3-1	ASSQFSYEQY
TRBJ2-3	TRBV20-1	SARGRPTGGIDTQY
TRBJ1-2	TRBV29-1	SAGQISGYT
TRBJ1-1	TRBV6-5	ASRDRAARIEAF
TRBJ1-2	TRBV24-1	ATSDLRPGDYGYT
TRBJ2-1	TRBV30	AWSFRGGNYNEQF
TRBJ1-1	TRBV20-1	SAKFDSTEAF
TRBJ1-1	TRBV29-1	SVEQGRISEAF
TRBJ2-7	TRBV29-1	SVVGQKGYEQY
TRBJ1-1	TRBV11-3	ASSTRQTTKAF
TRBJ2-7	TRBV4-3	ASSQERPGFVIYEQY
TRBJ2-3	TRBV12-3/TRBV12-4	ASSLSGGQGEGTDTQY
TRBJ2-5	TRBV30	AWSTAGKRQETQY
TRBJ2-3	TRBV19	ASSIAGGILTDTQY
TRBJ2-4	TRBV9	ASKARMPGRGAKNIQY
TRBJ2-3	TRBV9	ASSSNGDTQY
TRBJ1-1	TRBV5-4	ASSLGWDGTEAF
TRBJ1-5	TRBV19	ASSMFDSNQPQH
TRBJ2-3	TRBV20-1	GLILGASTDTQY
TRBJ1-2	TRBV7-3	ASSPSIGYT
TRBJ2-4	TRBV11-2	ASSSLGQGQNIQY
TRBJ2-5	TRBV29-1	SVGLQGETQY
TRBJ2-4	TRBV7-2	ASSLDGATAKNIQY
TRBJ2-2	TRBV11-2	ASSSPRGGRGTGELF
TRBJ2-7	TRBV12-3/TRBV12-4	ASSFFSDAYEQY
TRBJ2-5	TRBV6-6	ASKTVPQETQY
TRBJ2-3	TRBV12-3/TRBV12-4	ASSLGQGEY
TRBJ2-5	TRBV12-3/TRBV12-4	ASSAGGLGETQY
TRBJ2-7	TRBV7-9	ASLSSGHSYEQY
TRBJ1-1	TRBV29-1	SARTSYAF
TRBJ1-6	TRBV3-1	ASSPATGKGSPLH
TRBJ2-1	TRBV29-1	SVERPYNEQF
TRBJ1-5	TRBV19	ASSEDGYSNQPQH
TRBJ2-4	TRBV7-8	ASSPPGPPIQY
TRBJ2-1	TRBV25-1	ASTFQGSNEQF
TRBJ1-2	TRBV18	ASRHLDRAVPGYT
TRBJ2-3	TRBV7-9	ASVGAGDTQY
TRBJ2-3	TRBV20-1	SAPTSGGASDTQY
TRBJ2-3	TRBV4-1	ASSQERGPDTQY
TRBJ1-5	TRBV3-1	ASSQVGQPQH
TRBJ1-2	TRBV9	ASSRQDLNYGYT
TRBJ1-1	TRBV7-9	ASSLEGTNTEAF
TRBJ2-7	TRBV12-3/TRBV12-4	ASSLRGQGVKTYEQY
TRBJ2-7	TRBV9	ASGGDSFYEQY
TRBJ1-2	TRBV18	ASSPRTGSYGYT
TRBJ1-6	TRBV29-1	SVRTGSNSPLH
TRBJ2-7	TRBV5-1	ASSPSRPQGGYEQY
TRBJ2-7	TRBV4-2	ASSRQGSGVEQY
TRBJ1-1	TRBV13	ASSLGRSEAF
TRBJ2-1	TRBV20-1	SAREQGPQF
TRBJ2-3	TRBV29-1	SVEFYGGTDTQY
TRBJ2-3	TRBV7-9	ASATSGGQDTQY
TRBJ1-3	TRBV20-1	SASPGGGKGNTIY